This TCR beta chain originates from a study of tumor and adjacent non-tumor tissue in lung cancer. As concerns this clonotype: A junction boundary mismatches the germline segment, possibly from a read error.

RNA was extracted from bulk tissue without any cell sorting. CDR1 and CDR2 (germline): SGHAT, FQNNGV. The CDR3 has 15 amino acids. Three rounds of nested PCR, following a modified ARM-PCR protocol, produced the TCRbeta library. TCRdb ran MiXCR on the multiplex PCR reads and lists one entry per CDR3 protein. Found here are approximately 90,000 distinct CDR3 sequences, around 71% of them singletons; the top ten hold about a sixth. The chain combines TRBV11-2 with TRBJ2-1; TRBD2 is a possible D gene (6 bases). Input material: lung tumor tissue. This TCR derives from a man aged 60 to 75 with non-small cell lung cancer. In DNA, the CDR3 is TGTGCCAGCAGCCCTTACCGGGGGATGAGGGATGAGCAATTCTTC. This encodes CASSPYRGMRDEQFF.